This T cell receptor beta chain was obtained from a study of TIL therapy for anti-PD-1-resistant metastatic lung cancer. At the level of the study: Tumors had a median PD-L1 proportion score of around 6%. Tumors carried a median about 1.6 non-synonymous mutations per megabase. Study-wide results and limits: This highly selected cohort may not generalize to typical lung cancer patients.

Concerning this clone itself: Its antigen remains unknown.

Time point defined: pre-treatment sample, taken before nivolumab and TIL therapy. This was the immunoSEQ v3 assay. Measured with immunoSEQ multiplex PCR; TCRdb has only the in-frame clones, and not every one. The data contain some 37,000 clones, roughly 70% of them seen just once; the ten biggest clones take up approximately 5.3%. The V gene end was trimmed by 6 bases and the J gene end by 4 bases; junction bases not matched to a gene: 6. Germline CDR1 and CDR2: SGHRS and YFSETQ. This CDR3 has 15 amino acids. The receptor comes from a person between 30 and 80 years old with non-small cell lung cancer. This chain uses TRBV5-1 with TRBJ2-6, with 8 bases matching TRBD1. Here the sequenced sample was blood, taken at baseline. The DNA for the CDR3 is TGCGCCAGCACCCGGACAGGGTCCGGGGCCAACGTCCTGACTTTC. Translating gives CASTRTGSGANVLTF.